This TCR beta chain came from a study of tissue T cells after allogeneic stem cell transplantation. Findings and caveats of the study: Blood and spleen captured only part of the tissue TCR repertoire.

Assay used: immunoSEQ multiplex PCR; TCRdb lists only in-frame clones, some missing. Among fewer than 2,500 clones, approximately 76% were seen once, and the ten largest hold 6.2%. Enrolled prospectively were adult allogeneic hematopoietic cell transplant recipients whose graft-versus-host disease was steroid-refractory. A word on this clone: Its antigen is unidentified.

V lost 4 bases, J lost 5 bases, and 11 bases lay in between. CDR3 length equals 13 residues. Germline CDR1 KGHSY, CDR2 FQNENV. The source is a male patient between 35 and 70 years old with steroid-refractory graft-versus-host disease after an allogeneic stem cell transplant. Some T cells may be provided by the graft donor. The material sequenced was ileal tissue, taken at autopsy. The chain links TRBV16 to TRBJ1-2; tentative D call: TRBD1 (5 bases). DNA of the CDR3: TGTGCCAGCAGCCGGCCAGGGATTTATGGCTACACCTTC. Residues: CASSRPGIYGYTF. Combining the CDR3 with reference TRBV16 and TRBJ1-2 gives the whole variable domain GEEVAQTPKHLVRGEGQKAKLYCAPIKGHSYVFWYQQVLKNEFKFLISFQNENVFDETGMPKERFSAKCLPNSPCSLEIQATKLEDSAVYFCASSRPGIYGYTFGSGTRLTVV.